A selection of T cell receptor beta chains follows, all from one sample in a study of OX40 agonist ivuxolimab in advanced cancers. The table came from immunoSEQ multiplex PCR; TCRdb's copy has only in-frame clones and leaves some out. This sample has 15,000 to 20,000 clones; roughly 78% occur once, and the top ten carry over 2%. The specimen was CD4+ or CD8+ T cells sorted from blood, collected in a trial of the OX40 agonist ivuxolimab. These receptors all come from an adult with an advanced solid tumor such as melanoma, head and neck, liver or kidney cancer. Each CDR3 is given with its conserved first and last residue. A D gene is named only where the DNA matches it firmly. Size tells how often a clone was seen (once, few, many) or the class of an expanded clone, and some rows leave it out.

>TRBD2|TRBV25-1|TRBJ2-2|few
CASSESQREWTGELFF
TGTGCCAGCAGTGAGTCCCAGCGGGAGTGGACCGGGGAGCTGTTTTTT
>TRBD1|TRBV28|TRBJ2-7|once
CASSRPTGAGEQYF
TGTGCCAGCAGTCGCCCGACAGGGGCCGGGGAGCAGTACTTC
>TRBD2|TRBV30|TRBJ2-5|.
CAWSGDGLAGGMETQYF
TGTGCCTGGAGTGGGGATGGACTAGCGGGAGGAATGGAGACCCAGTACTTC
>.|TRBV6-1|TRBJ1-1|once
CASTQNRVGSTEAFF
TGTGCCAGCACCCAAAATCGTGTGGGCTCCACTGAAGCTTTCTTT
>.|TRBV28|TRBJ1-1|.
CASSLDGQSKAFF
TGTGCCAGCAGTTTAGACGGACAGTCTAAAGCTTTCTTT
>.|TRBV14|TRBJ2-5|.
CASREQGGETQYF
TGTGCCAGCAGGGAACAGGGAGGGGAGACCCAGTACTTC
>.|TRBV5-6|TRBJ2-7|.
CASGYRALHYEQYF
TGTGCCAGCGGGTACCGGGCCCTTCATTACGAGCAGTACTTC
>.|TRBV5-1|TRBJ2-1|.
CASSLEGLAPNEQFF
TGCGCCAGCAGCCTGGAGGGGCTAGCGCCGAATGAGCAGTTCTTC
>TRBD2|TRBV28|TRBJ2-5|.
CASSLSTSAQETQYF
TGTGCCAGCAGTTTATCAACTAGCGCGCAAGAGACCCAGTACTTC
>TRBD2|TRBV5-4|TRBJ2-3|few
CASRRTSGRGGDTQYF
TGTGCCAGCAGAAGGACTAGCGGGAGGGGGGGAGATACGCAGTATTTT
>.|TRBV7-2|TRBJ1-1|.
CASSLDGSHTEAFF
TGTGCCAGCAGCTTAGACGGCAGCCACACTGAAGCTTTCTTT
>.|TRBV6-1|TRBJ2-7|.
CASSEAASFEQYF
TGTGCCAGCAGTGAAGCCGCCTCCTTTGAGCAGTACTTC
>TRBD1|TRBV5-4|TRBJ2-2|once
CASTYGQGDTGELFF
TGTGCCAGCACTTACGGACAGGGGGACACCGGGGAGCTGTTTTTT
>TRBD2|TRBV7-2|TRBJ2-3|.
CASSYPSGRRDTQYF
TGTGCCAGCAGCTATCCTAGCGGGAGACGCGATACGCAGTATTTT
>.|TRBV27|TRBJ1-1|.
CASGRNGQKNTEAFF
TGTGCCAGCGGCCGAAATGGACAAAAGAACACTGAAGCTTTCTTT
>.|TRBV7-9|TRBJ1-1|.
CASSLQTEAFF
TGTGCCAGCAGCTTGCAGACTGAAGCTTTCTTT
>TRBD1|TRBV5-4|TRBJ2-2|.
CASSPHGDRATGELFF
TGTGCCAGCAGCCCCCATGGGGACAGGGCTACCGGGGAGCTGTTTTTT
>TRBD1|TRBV5-4|TRBJ2-7|.
CASSLWGTGDYEQYF
TGTGCCAGCAGCTTGTGGGGGACAGGGGACTACGAGCAGTACTTC
>TRBD2|TRBV6-6|TRBJ2-1|.
CASREGLAGPPLRFF
TGTGCCAGCAGGGAGGGACTAGCGGGACCTCCACTCCGGTTCTTC
>.|TRBV2|TRBJ2-4|few
CASSEPGANF
TGTGCCAGCAGTGAACCAGGGGCGAACTTC
>.|TRBV28|TRBJ2-7|.
CASSLGSLQSDEQYF
TGTGCCAGCAGTTTAGGGTCTCTACAAAGTGACGAGCAGTACTTC
>TRBD2|TRBV27|TRBJ2-2|.
CASSLDRGRNTGELFF
TGTGCCAGCAGTTTAGACCGCGGGAGAAACACCGGGGAGCTGTTTTTT
>.|TRBV6-6|TRBJ2-7|.
CASISTALSSYEQYF
TGTGCCAGCATTAGTACAGCGTTAAGCTCCTACGAGCAGTACTTC
>TRBD2|TRBV5-1|TRBJ2-3|.
CASSFLLAVSTDTQYF
TGCGCCAGCAGCTTTTTACTAGCGGTTAGCACAGATACGCAGTATTTT
>TRBD2|TRBV7-2|TRBJ2-1|.
CASSLLAGGLQGEQFF
TGTGCCAGCAGCCTACTAGCGGGAGGTTTACAAGGTGAGCAGTTCTTC
>TRBD1|TRBV28|TRBJ2-7|.
CASSLFLKGQHSYEQYF
TGTGCCAGCAGTTTATTCTTAAAGGGACAGCACTCCTACGAGCAGTACTTC
>TRBD1|TRBV6-1|TRBJ2-7|.
CASSEPGTGGYEQYF
TGTGCCAGCAGTGAACCGGGGACAGGGGGCTACGAGCAGTACTTC
>TRBD2|TRBV5-1|TRBJ2-1|.
CASSTLPTSDSYNEQFF
TGCGCCAGCAGCACGTTACCGACTAGCGACTCCTACAATGAGCAGTTCTTC
>.|TRBV6-5|TRBJ1-2|once
CASSSGSDGYTF
TGTGCCAGCAGTTCAGGGTCCGATGGCTACACCTTC
>.|TRBV10-3|TRBJ2-6|.
CAISQTTSVPGANVLTF
TGTGCCATCAGTCAAACGACCTCTGTCCCTGGGGCCAACGTCCTGACTTTC
>TRBD1|TRBV5-5|TRBJ2-7|.
CASSFTGDYEQYF
TGTGCCAGCAGCTTCACAGGGGACTACGAGCAGTACTTC
>TRBD2|TRBV9|TRBJ2-2|.
CASSGGLAGVTGELFF
TGTGCCAGCAGCGGCGGACTAGCGGGAGTAACCGGGGAGCTGTTTTTT
>.|TRBV19|TRBJ1-4|few
CASTQRGKGEKLFF
TGTGCCAGTACCCAGCGGGGAAAGGGGGAAAAACTGTTTTTT
>.|TRBV6-5|TRBJ2-1|.
CASSYSARNGQFF
TGTGCCAGCAGTTACTCGGCGAGGAATGGGCAGTTCTTC
>.|TRBV6-6|TRBJ1-1|.
CASSYVVNTEAFF
TGTGCCAGCAGTTACGTGGTGAACACTGAAGCTTTCTTT
>.|TRBV11-3|TRBJ2-7|once
CASSFDSSYEQYF
TGTGCCAGCAGCTTCGACAGCTCCTACGAGCAGTACTTC
>.|TRBV9|TRBJ1-3|.
CASSVDATVRSGNTIYF
TGTGCCAGCAGCGTAGACGCTACGGTTCGCTCTGGAAACACCATATATTTT
>.|TRBV7-9|TRBJ1-1|few
CASSLRENTEAFF
TGTGCCAGCAGCCTAAGAGAGAACACTGAAGCTTTCTTT
>.|TRBV5-4|TRBJ1-4|.
CASSPEGGAREKLFF
TGTGCCAGCAGCCCAGAGGGGGGGGCGCGAGAAAAACTGTTTTTT
>.|TRBV5-1|TRBJ2-2|few
CASSPGHTGELFF
TGCGCCAGCAGCCCGGGACACACCGGGGAGCTGTTTTTT
>.|TRBV11-2|TRBJ1-1|few
CASSPLAVRTEAFF
TGTGCCAGCAGCCCCCTGGCGGTGCGGACTGAAGCTTTCTTT
>TRBD2|TRBV28|TRBJ2-1|.
CASSDPLGAGGHGNEQFF
TGTGCCAGCAGCGATCCACTAGGAGCGGGAGGGCACGGTAATGAGCAGTTCTTC